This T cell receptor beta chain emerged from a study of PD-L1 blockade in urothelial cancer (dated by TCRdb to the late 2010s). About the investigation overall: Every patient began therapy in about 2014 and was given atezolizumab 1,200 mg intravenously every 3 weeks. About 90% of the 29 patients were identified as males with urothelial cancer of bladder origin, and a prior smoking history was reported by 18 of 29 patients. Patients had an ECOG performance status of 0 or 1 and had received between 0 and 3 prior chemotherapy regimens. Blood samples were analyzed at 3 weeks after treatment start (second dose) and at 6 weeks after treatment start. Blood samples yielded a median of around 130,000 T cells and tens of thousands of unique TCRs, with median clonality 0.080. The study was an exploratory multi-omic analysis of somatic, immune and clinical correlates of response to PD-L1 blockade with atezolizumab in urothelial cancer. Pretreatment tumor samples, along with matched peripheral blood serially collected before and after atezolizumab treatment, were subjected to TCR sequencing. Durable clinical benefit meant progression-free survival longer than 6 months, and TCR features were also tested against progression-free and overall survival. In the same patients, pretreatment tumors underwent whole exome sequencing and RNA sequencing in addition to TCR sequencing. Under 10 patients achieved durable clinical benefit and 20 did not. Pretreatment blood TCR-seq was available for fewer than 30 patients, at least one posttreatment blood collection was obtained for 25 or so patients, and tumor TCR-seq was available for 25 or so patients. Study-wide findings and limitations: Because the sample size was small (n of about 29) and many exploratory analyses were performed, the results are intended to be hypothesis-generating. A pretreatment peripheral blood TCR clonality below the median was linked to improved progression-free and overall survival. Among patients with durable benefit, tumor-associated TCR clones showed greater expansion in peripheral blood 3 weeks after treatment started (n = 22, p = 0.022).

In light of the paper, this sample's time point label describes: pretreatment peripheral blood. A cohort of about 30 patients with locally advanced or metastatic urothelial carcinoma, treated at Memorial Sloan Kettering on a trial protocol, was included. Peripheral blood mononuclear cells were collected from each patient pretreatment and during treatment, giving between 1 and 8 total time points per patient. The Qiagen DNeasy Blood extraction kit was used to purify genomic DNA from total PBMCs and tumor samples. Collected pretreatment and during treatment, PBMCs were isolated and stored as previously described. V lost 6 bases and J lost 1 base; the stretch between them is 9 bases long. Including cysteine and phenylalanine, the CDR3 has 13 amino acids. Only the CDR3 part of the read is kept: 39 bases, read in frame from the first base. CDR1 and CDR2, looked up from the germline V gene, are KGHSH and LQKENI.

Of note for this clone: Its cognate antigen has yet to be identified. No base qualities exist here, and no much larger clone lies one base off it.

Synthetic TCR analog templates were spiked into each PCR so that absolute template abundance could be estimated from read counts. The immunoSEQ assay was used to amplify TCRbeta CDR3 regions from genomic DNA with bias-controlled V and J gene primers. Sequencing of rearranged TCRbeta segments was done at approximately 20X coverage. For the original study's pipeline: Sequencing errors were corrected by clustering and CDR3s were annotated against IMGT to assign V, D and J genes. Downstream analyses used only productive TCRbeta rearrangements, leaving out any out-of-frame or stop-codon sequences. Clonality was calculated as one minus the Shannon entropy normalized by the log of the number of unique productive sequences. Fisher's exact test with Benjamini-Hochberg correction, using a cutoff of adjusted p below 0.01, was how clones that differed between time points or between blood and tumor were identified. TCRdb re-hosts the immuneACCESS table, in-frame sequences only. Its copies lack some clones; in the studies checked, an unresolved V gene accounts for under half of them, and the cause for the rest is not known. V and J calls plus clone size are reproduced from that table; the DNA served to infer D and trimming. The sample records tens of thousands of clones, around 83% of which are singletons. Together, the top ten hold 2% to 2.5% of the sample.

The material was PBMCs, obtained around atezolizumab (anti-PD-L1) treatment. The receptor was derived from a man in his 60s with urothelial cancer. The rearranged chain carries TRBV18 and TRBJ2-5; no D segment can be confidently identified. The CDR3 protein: CASSAGSQETQYF. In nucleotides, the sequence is TGTGCCAGCTCGGCAGGTTCCCAAGAGACCCAGTACTTC.